This T cell receptor beta chain stems from a study of blood T cells in healthy people across ages. Study observations and caveats: Naive CD4+ cell counts and diversity both ran higher in long-lived than in aged donors.

Drawing of peripheral blood yielded approximately 10 milliliters from each donor. The amount of total RNA extracted per sample was at least 5.5 micrograms. A word on this clonotype: The target antigen is unknown.

The CDR3 has 14 amino acids. Germline V gene data show CDR1 as MNHNS and CDR2 as SASEGT. A J-beta primer mix and a sample-barcoded 5' primer were used in a second PCR of roughly 7 to 12 cycles. A tag from a template-switch adaptor with 12 random nucleotides marked each cDNA molecule. TCRdb itself ran the 5' RACE reads through MiXCR, one entry per CDR3 protein. The data hold roughly 1.7 million distinct CDR3 sequences, with roughly 32% observed a single time. The source is a woman between 25 and 40 years old in good health. The chain is built from TRBV6-1 and TRBJ2-5; D may be TRBD1 or TRBD2 (5 bases each). The DNA matches TRBJ2-7 better at its end, which makes the J call doubtful. Sequencing used blood. The CDR3: CASTVGTAAAEQYF. As DNA, the CDR3 is TGTGCCAGCACGGTTGGGACGGCGGCTGCCGAGCAGTACTTC.